These T cell receptor beta chains were read from a single sample in a study of T cell repertoires in cytomegalovirus infection. TCRdb re-called the reads through MiXCR, storing one row per CDR3 protein. This sample carries hundreds of thousands of distinct CDR3 sequences, 30% to 40% of them seen once, and the ten largest clones take 15% to 20%. These receptors are not linked to any known antigen. Sequenced here: cultured PBMCs, sampled from culture after CMV antigen stimulation. These receptors all stem from a human donor in good health (CMV status not recorded). Some clones in this sample may be carry-over from other donors' samples. Each CDR3 is given with its conserved first and last residue. A D gene is named only where the DNA matches it firmly. Expanded clones are given a class, and other clones once, few, many or no size at all.

D gene: -; clone size: -; V gene: TRBV5-4; J gene: TRBJ2-1; CDR3 length: 17; CDR3 protein: CASSLSLEATTYNEQFF; CDR3 DNA: TGTGCCAGCAGCTTGTCACTAGAGGCAACAACCTACAATGAGCAGTTCTTC
D gene: TRBD2; clone size: few; V gene: TRBV7-6; J gene: TRBJ2-2; CDR3 length: 17; CDR3 protein: CASSPLAGEFYTGELFF; CDR3 DNA: TGTGCCAGCAGCCCCTTAGCGGGAGAGTTTTATACCGGGGAGCTGTTTTTT
D gene: -; clone size: -; V gene: TRBV10-2; J gene: TRBJ2-1; CDR3 length: 16; CDR3 protein: CASSKGRGGSYNEQFF; CDR3 DNA: TGCGCCAGCAGTAAGGGAAGGGGGGGGTCCTACAATGAGCAGTTCTTC
D gene: TRBD2; clone size: few; V gene: TRBV12-3/TRBV12-4; J gene: TRBJ2-1; CDR3 length: 16; CDR3 protein: CASSPPAGLSYNEQFF; CDR3 DNA: TGTGCCAGCAGCCCTCCAGCGGGGCTTTCCTACAATGAGCAGTTCTTC
D gene: -; clone size: few; V gene: TRBV3-1; J gene: TRBJ2-7; CDR3 length: 13; CDR3 protein: CASSQGMRLEQYF; CDR3 DNA: TGTGCCAGCAGCCAAGGAATGCGCCTCGAGCAGTACTTC
D gene: TRBD2; clone size: -; V gene: TRBV10-3; J gene: TRBJ2-7; CDR3 length: 14; CDR3 protein: CAISATSAFYEQYF; CDR3 DNA: TGTGCCATCAGTGCGACTAGCGCTTTCTACGAGCAGTACTTC
D gene: -; clone size: -; V gene: TRBV11-2; J gene: TRBJ2-2; CDR3 length: 17; CDR3 protein: CASSFQPTGIFTGELFF; CDR3 DNA: TGTGCCAGCAGTTTTCAACCTACCGGGATTTTCACCGGGGAGCTGTTTTTT
D gene: -; clone size: -; V gene: TRBV10-3; J gene: TRBJ1-2; CDR3 length: 15; CDR3 protein: CANQGLRRSNYGYTF; CDR3 DNA: TGTGCCAACCAGGGACTGAGAAGGTCAAACTATGGCTACACCTTC
D gene: TRBD2; clone size: many; V gene: TRBV7-2; J gene: TRBJ2-1; CDR3 length: 14; CDR3 protein: CASSMGLAGYEQFF; CDR3 DNA: TGTGCCAGCAGCATGGGACTAGCAGGCTATGAGCAGTTCTTC
D gene: -; clone size: -; V gene: TRBV14; J gene: TRBJ2-7; CDR3 length: 14; CDR3 protein: CASSQDLGSYEQYF; CDR3 DNA: TGTGCCAGCAGCCAAGACCTGGGATCCTACGAGCAGTACTTC
D gene: -; clone size: -; V gene: TRBV28; J gene: TRBJ2-7; CDR3 length: 13; CDR3 protein: CASSPLDNYEQYF; CDR3 DNA: TGTGCCAGCAGTCCCCTAGACAACTACGAGCAGTACTTC
D gene: -; clone size: -; V gene: TRBV7-2; J gene: TRBJ2-7; CDR3 length: 13; CDR3 protein: CASSLAQSDEQYF; CDR3 DNA: TGTGCCAGCAGCTTAGCTCAATCCGACGAGCAGTACTTC
D gene: -; clone size: many; V gene: TRBV12-3/TRBV12-4; J gene: TRBJ1-1; CDR3 length: 19; CDR3 protein: CASSYTHRGRVGMNTEAFF; CDR3 DNA: TGTGCCAGCAGTTACACCCACCGGGGGCGTGTAGGTATGAACACTGAAGCTTTCTTT
D gene: -; clone size: -; V gene: TRBV2; J gene: TRBJ2-2; CDR3 length: 16; CDR3 protein: CASQALRTTHTGELFF; CDR3 DNA: TGTGCCAGCCAGGCCTTGAGGACTACCCACACCGGGGAGCTGTTTTTT
D gene: -; clone size: many; V gene: TRBV12-3/TRBV12-4; J gene: TRBJ2-3; CDR3 length: 16; CDR3 protein: CASSIKEPPWWDTQYF; CDR3 DNA: TGTGCCAGCAGTATAAAGGAGCCGCCTTGGTGGGATACGCAGTATTTT
D gene: TRBD1; clone size: -; V gene: TRBV12-3/TRBV12-4; J gene: TRBJ1-4; CDR3 length: 13; CDR3 protein: CASSRQGFEKLFF; CDR3 DNA: TGTGCCAGCAGTCGACAGGGATTCGAAAAACTGTTTTTT
D gene: -; clone size: few; V gene: TRBV10-3; J gene: TRBJ1-2; CDR3 length: 16; CDR3 protein: CAINPTIAGTMYGYTF; CDR3 DNA: TGTGCCATCAACCCGACAATTGCCGGGACAATGTATGGCTACACCTTC
D gene: -; clone size: few; V gene: TRBV7-8; J gene: TRBJ1-5; CDR3 length: 14; CDR3 protein: CASGQALSNQPQHF; CDR3 DNA: TGTGCCAGCGGGCAGGCCCTTAGCAATCAGCCCCAGCATTTT
D gene: TRBD2; clone size: once; V gene: TRBV11-2; J gene: TRBJ2-3; CDR3 length: 15; CDR3 protein: CASSLSGISTDTQYF; CDR3 DNA: TGTGCCAGCAGCCTTAGCGGGATAAGTACAGATACGCAGTATTTT
D gene: TRBD2; clone size: few; V gene: TRBV14; J gene: TRBJ2-1; CDR3 length: 14; CDR3 protein: CASQGLADYNEQFF; CDR3 DNA: TGTGCCAGCCAGGGACTAGCGGACTACAATGAGCAGTTCTTC
D gene: -; clone size: -; V gene: TRBV6-5; J gene: TRBJ2-1; CDR3 length: 17; CDR3 protein: CASSPASGDKSYNEQFF; CDR3 DNA: TGTGCCAGCAGCCCCGCTAGTGGGGACAAGAGTTACAATGAGCAGTTCTTC
D gene: TRBD1; clone size: -; V gene: TRBV2; J gene: TRBJ1-6; CDR3 length: 14; CDR3 protein: CASSPGQGTSPLHF; CDR3 DNA: TGTGCCAGCAGTCCGGGACAGGGGACTTCACCCCTCCACTTT
D gene: -; clone size: -; V gene: TRBV11-2; J gene: TRBJ2-1; CDR3 length: 11; CDR3 protein: CASSRGGLQFF; CDR3 DNA: TGTGCCAGCAGCAGGGGGGGTTTGCAGTTCTTC
D gene: -; clone size: -; V gene: TRBV7-8; J gene: TRBJ2-7; CDR3 length: 13; CDR3 protein: CASSQGRIYEQYF; CDR3 DNA: TGTGCCAGCAGCCAGGGACGGATCTACGAGCAGTACTTC
D gene: -; clone size: -; V gene: TRBV29-1; J gene: TRBJ2-5; CDR3 length: 17; CDR3 protein: CSVDRRTGGGGVETQYF; CDR3 DNA: TGCAGCGTTGATCGGAGGACGGGGGGAGGGGGGGTAGAGACCCAGTACTTC
D gene: TRBD2; clone size: -; V gene: TRBV5-5; J gene: TRBJ2-3; CDR3 length: 16; CDR3 protein: CASSSSGRGSTDTQYF; CDR3 DNA: TGTGCCAGCAGCTCCAGCGGGAGGGGGAGCACAGATACGCAGTATTTT
D gene: -; clone size: -; V gene: TRBV14; J gene: TRBJ2-5; CDR3 length: 12; CDR3 protein: CASSQEGLTQYF; CDR3 DNA: TGTGCCAGCAGCCAGGAAGGTTTGACCCAGTACTTC
D gene: TRBD1; clone size: -; V gene: TRBV29-1; J gene: TRBJ2-3; CDR3 length: 14; CDR3 protein: CSVARQGNADTQYF; CDR3 DNA: TGCAGCGTTGCCCGACAGGGGAACGCAGATACGCAGTATTTT
D gene: -; clone size: -; V gene: TRBV2; J gene: TRBJ1-6; CDR3 length: 16; CDR3 protein: CASSARDVPLGAPLHF; CDR3 DNA: TGTGCCAGCAGCGCCCGAGATGTACCCCTCGGGGCGCCCCTCCACTTT
D gene: -; clone size: -; V gene: TRBV7-1; J gene: TRBJ1-5; CDR3 length: 14; CDR3 protein: CASSSSGSDQPQHF; CDR3 DNA: TGTGCCAGCAGCTCCTCGGGATCGGATCAGCCCCAGCATTTT
D gene: -; clone size: -; V gene: TRBV11-2; J gene: TRBJ1-5; CDR3 length: 12; CDR3 protein: CASSLGQGTTHF; CDR3 DNA: TGTGCCAGCAGCTTAGGCCAGGGTACCACCCATTTT
D gene: -; clone size: many; V gene: TRBV7-2; J gene: TRBJ1-4; CDR3 length: 13; CDR3 protein: CASSRGGDEKLFF; CDR3 DNA: TGTGCCAGCAGCAGAGGGGGTGATGAAAAACTGTTTTTT
D gene: -; clone size: few; V gene: TRBV12-3/TRBV12-4; J gene: TRBJ2-1; CDR3 length: 12; CDR3 protein: CASSPDLGEQFF; CDR3 DNA: TGTGCCAGCAGTCCTGACCTTGGCGAGCAGTTCTTC
D gene: TRBD1; clone size: -; V gene: TRBV7-6; J gene: TRBJ2-1; CDR3 length: 16; CDR3 protein: CASSLADRGGGNEQFF; CDR3 DNA: TGTGCCAGCAGCTTAGCGGACAGGGGAGGAGGCAATGAGCAGTTCTTC
D gene: -; clone size: many; V gene: TRBV28; J gene: TRBJ1-2; CDR3 length: 12; CDR3 protein: CASSLSPYGYTF; CDR3 DNA: TGTGCCAGCAGTTTGAGTCCTTATGGCTACACCTTC
D gene: TRBD1; clone size: once; V gene: TRBV28; J gene: TRBJ1-4; CDR3 length: 15; CDR3 protein: CASSSTGTGQEKLFF; CDR3 DNA: TGTGCCAGCAGTTCGACCGGGACAGGGCAGGAAAAACTGTTTTTT
D gene: -; clone size: few; V gene: TRBV10-3; J gene: TRBJ2-3; CDR3 length: 15; CDR3 protein: CAIRLASTGPDTQYF; CDR3 DNA: TGTGCCATCAGGTTGGCCTCCACTGGCCCAGATACGCAGTATTTT
D gene: TRBD1; clone size: -; V gene: TRBV12-3/TRBV12-4; J gene: TRBJ1-1; CDR3 length: 13; CDR3 protein: CATRTGSNTEAFF; CDR3 DNA: TGTGCCACCCGGACAGGGAGTAACACTGAAGCTTTCTTT
D gene: TRBD1; clone size: -; V gene: TRBV20-1; J gene: TRBJ2-2; CDR3 length: 14; CDR3 protein: CSATGTGGSGELFF; CDR3 DNA: TGCAGTGCCACCGGGACAGGGGGGTCCGGGGAGCTGTTTTTT
D gene: -; clone size: -; V gene: TRBV10-3; J gene: TRBJ2-3; CDR3 length: 15; CDR3 protein: CAISADRSSTDTQYF; CDR3 DNA: TGTGCCATCAGTGCGGACAGATCTAGCACAGATACGCAGTATTTT
D gene: TRBD1; clone size: few; V gene: TRBV19; J gene: TRBJ2-2; CDR3 length: 13; CDR3 protein: CASSTGQGGELFF; CDR3 DNA: TGTGCCAGTAGCACCGGACAGGGCGGGGAGCTGTTTTTT
D gene: -; clone size: -; V gene: TRBV18; J gene: TRBJ1-6; CDR3 length: 15; CDR3 protein: CASSGTGPPNSPLHF; CDR3 DNA: TGTGCCAGCTCCGGGACCGGGCCCCCCAATTCACCCCTCCACTTT
D gene: TRBD2; clone size: -; V gene: TRBV6-2/TRBV6-3; J gene: TRBJ2-3; CDR3 length: 14; CDR3 protein: CASSRGGLVDTQYF; CDR3 DNA: TGTGCCAGCAGCCGGGGGGGCCTAGTAGATACGCAGTATTTT